This TCR beta chain came from a study of blood T cell repertoires in COVID-19 (dated by TCRdb to the early 2020s). For the wider study: Collaborator samples came from the United States, Italy and Spain and covered acute and convalescent phases of COVID-19. The prospective study material was composed of cDNA or gDNA derived from T cells, B-cell-depleted T cells, or PBMCs. The dataset comprised deeply sampled blood TCRbeta repertoires from subjects exposed to, actively infected with, or recovered from COVID-19. The repertoires were released in a freely available public database intended as a resource for research on the immune response to SARS-CoV-2. Samples were obtained from the ongoing ImmuneRACE study (first 160 participants) and from over 1,000 subjects provided by 6 global collaborators. Sample metadata almost always included a de-identified subject ID, COVID-19 status, age in years and sex. HLA class I and class II types, where available, came from metadata supplied by the sample provider rather than from assay-based typing. The study at large found these results: Clinical and demographic metadata were provided uncurated, with the amount varying by source and participant.

For this clone: No antigen is known for it. No per-base quality is available; no much larger clone lies one base away.

Measured from the cysteine to the phenylalanine, the CDR3 is 14 residues long. The read is trimmed to its CDR3 DNA, 42 bases read in frame from base 1. Cut back by 2 bases and 1 base, the V and J ends lie 8 bases apart. CDR1 and CDR2 were assigned from the germline V gene (reference sequence) as MNHNY and SVGAGI. TCRbeta CDR3 regions were amplified from genomic DNA by means of the immunoSEQ Assay, a bias-controlled multiplex PCR. Processing in the source paper ran as follows. Nucleated cell counts per sample were estimated from amplification of reference gene primers within the assay. To quantify the absolute abundance of each unique TCRbeta CDR3 rearrangement, sequence reads were collapsed and filtered. For each sample, productive Simpson clonality was calculated as the square root of Simpson's diversity index over productive rearrangements. The source is immuneACCESS, and TCRdb retained only in-frame sequences with V and J called. Part of the clones is not carried over; for the studies checked, unresolved V genes explain less than half of this, and the remainder is unexplained. The D gene and trimming were derived from the DNA, and the V and J assignments and clone size from that table. The sample table records around 100,000 clones; about nine tenths of these occur just once. Of the sample, more than 5% is held by the ten largest clones.

In Seattle, one collaborating source enrolled patients while the infection was active and tracked those patients longitudinally over the course of disease. Whole blood was collected in K2EDTA tubes by collaborating institutions according to the institutions' own protocols. For TCRbeta analysis, collaborators shipped samples as frozen whole blood, isolated PBMCs, or DNA extracted from either of those sample types. Sequenced input: peripheral blood. In this chain, TRBV6-6 is recombined with TRBJ1-1; the D segment cannot be called with confidence. The sequence was collected from a woman between 50 and 59 years old with COVID-19, enrolled during active disease. The CDR3 protein sequence reads: CASSYPEGNTEAFF. The sequenced DNA is TGTGCCAGCAGTTACCCCGAGGGGAACACTGAAGCTTTCTTT.